The present T cell receptor beta chain was sequenced within a study of T cell responses to AZD1222 COVID-19 vaccine. Study results and caveats: Spike-specific TCR breadth and depth rose after two AZD1222 doses. Recipients of AZD1222 seropositive at baseline numbered only 6 or 7. There were repertoire samples only from the period after the peak T cell response.

A note on this clone: Its antigen is not identified.

The CDR3 has 12 amino acids. The V and J ends lost 11 bases and 0 bases respectively, with 8 bases between them. From germline, CDR1 is SGHAT and CDR2 FQNNGV. The method was immunoSEQ multiplex PCR; TCRdb's version includes in-frame clones alone and lacks a portion of them. The table records 100,000 to 120,000 clones, 80% to 90% of them present only once. The sequenced sample was peripheral blood, obtained 28 days after the second AZD1222 dose. The V and J genes are TRBV11-2 and TRBJ1-3; D gene uncertain. The source is an adult who received the AZD1222 COVID-19 vaccine. The CDR3 coding sequence is TGTGCCGTTCCCTTCTCTGGAAACACCATATATTTT. It yields the protein CAVPFSGNTIYF.